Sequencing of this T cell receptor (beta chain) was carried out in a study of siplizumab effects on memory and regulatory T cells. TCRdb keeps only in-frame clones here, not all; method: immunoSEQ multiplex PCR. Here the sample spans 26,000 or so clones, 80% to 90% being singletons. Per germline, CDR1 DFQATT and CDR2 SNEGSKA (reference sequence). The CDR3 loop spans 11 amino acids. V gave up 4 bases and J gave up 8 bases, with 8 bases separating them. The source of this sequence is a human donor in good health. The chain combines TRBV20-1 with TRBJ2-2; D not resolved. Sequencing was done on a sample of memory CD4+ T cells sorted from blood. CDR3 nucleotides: TGCAGTGCTAAAGGCAGGGGGGAGCTGTTTTTT. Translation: CSAKGRGELFF.